This T cell receptor (beta chain) appears in the sequencing data of a study of T cells after yellow fever vaccination. Study details: SMART-Seq v4 Ultra Low Input handled preparation of low-cell-number fractions.

Notes on the study in general: Reappearing after the booster were most of the clones from primary vaccination (less than 97% CD4, roughly 86% CD8).

The CDR3 sequence is 17 residues long. The V gene end was trimmed by 6 bases and the J gene end by 10 bases; junction bases not matched to a gene: 18. Looked up from germline, CDR1 is LGHDT and CDR2 is YNNKEL (reference sequence). 5'RACE template switching added a universal primer site and UMIs to TCR cDNA. TCRdb re-called the 5' RACE reads through MiXCR, storing one row per CDR3 protein. The sample has around 530,000 distinct CDR3 sequences; less than 20% are singletons. This clonotype turned up a few times. Its antigen is currently unknown. The source is a man younger than 30 who received the YFV17D yellow fever vaccine. V gene TRBV3-1 combines with J gene TRBJ2-1; 10 nucleotides align to TRBD1. The sequences come from PBMCs, collected 5 to 6 days after the first yellow fever vaccination. The CDR3 DNA follows: TGTGCCAGCAGGAGAGGCTTCGGGACAGGGGACTACGGAGAGCAGTTCTTC. As protein: CASRRGFGTGDYGEQFF.